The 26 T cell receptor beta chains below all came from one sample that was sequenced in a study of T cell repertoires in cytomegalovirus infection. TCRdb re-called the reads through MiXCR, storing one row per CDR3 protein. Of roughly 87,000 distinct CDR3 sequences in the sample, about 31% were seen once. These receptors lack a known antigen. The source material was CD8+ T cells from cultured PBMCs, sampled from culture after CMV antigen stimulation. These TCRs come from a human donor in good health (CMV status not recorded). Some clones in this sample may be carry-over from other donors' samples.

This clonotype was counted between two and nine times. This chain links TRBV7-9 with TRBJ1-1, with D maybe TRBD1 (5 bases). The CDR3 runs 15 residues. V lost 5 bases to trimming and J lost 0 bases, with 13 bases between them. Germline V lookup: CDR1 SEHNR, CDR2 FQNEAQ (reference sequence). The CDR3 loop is CASSIGTFMNTEAFF. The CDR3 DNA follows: TGTGCCAGCAGCATAGGGACTTTCATGAACACTGAAGCTTTCTTT.

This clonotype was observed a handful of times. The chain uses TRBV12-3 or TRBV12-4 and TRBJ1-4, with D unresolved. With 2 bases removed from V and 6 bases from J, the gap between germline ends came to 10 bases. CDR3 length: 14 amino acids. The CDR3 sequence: CASSLLINDEKLFF. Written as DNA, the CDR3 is TGTGCCAGCAGTTTACTAATTAATGATGAAAAACTGTTTTTT.

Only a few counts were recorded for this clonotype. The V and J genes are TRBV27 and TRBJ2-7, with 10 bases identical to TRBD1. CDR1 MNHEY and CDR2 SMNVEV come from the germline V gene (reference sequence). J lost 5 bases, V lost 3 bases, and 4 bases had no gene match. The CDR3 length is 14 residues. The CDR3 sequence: CASSFGTGVDEQYF. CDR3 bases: TGTGCCAGCAGTTTCGGGACAGGGGTTGACGAGCAGTACTTC.

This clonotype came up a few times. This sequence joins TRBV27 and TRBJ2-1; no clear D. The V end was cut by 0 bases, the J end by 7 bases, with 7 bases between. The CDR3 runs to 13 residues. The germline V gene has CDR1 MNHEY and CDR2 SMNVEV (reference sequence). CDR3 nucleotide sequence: TGTGCCAGCAGTTTATCAGGGATAAATGAGCAGTTCTTC. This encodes CASSLSGINEQFF.

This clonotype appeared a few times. The CDR3 is CASSADPREIPNEQFF. The DNA of the CDR3 is TGTGCCAGCAGCGCCGACCCACGGGAAATACCCAATGAGCAGTTCTTC. J is TRBJ2-1 and V is TRBV5-5, with D perhaps TRBD2 (5 bases). Deletions cut 4 bases from V and 6 bases from J, with 20 bases between. CDR1 SGHKS and CDR2 YYEKEE come from the germline V gene (reference sequence). The CDR3 contains 16 residues. Variable domain in full (rest from reference TRBV5-5 and TRBJ2-1): DAGVTQSPTHLIKTRGQQVTLRCSPISGHKSVSWYQQVLGQGPQFIFQYYEKEERGRGNFPDRFSARQFPNYSSELNVNALLLGDSALYLCASSADPREIPNEQFFGPGTRLTVL.

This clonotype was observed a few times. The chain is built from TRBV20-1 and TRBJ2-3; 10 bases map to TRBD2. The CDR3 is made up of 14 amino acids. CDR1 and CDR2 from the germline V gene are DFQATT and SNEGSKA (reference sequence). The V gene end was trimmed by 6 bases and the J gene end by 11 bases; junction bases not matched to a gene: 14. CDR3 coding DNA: TGCAGTGCGGGAGGGGCTAGCGGGGGATTGAGGCAGTATTTT. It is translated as CSAGGASGGLRQYF.

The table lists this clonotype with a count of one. The CDR3 DNA follows: TGTGCCAGCAGCTTAGAACCTGACTCAGCGAACACCGGGGAGCTGTTTTTT. Protein: CASSLEPDSANTGELFF. The chain couples TRBV11-2 to TRBJ2-2; D ambiguous. Germline V lookup: CDR1 SGHAT, CDR2 FQNNGV. There are 17 residues in the CDR3. Trimming stripped 0 bases from V and 0 bases from J, with 11 bases between. The whole variable domain, remainder taken from reference TRBV11-2 and TRBJ2-2, is EAGVAQSPRYKIIEKRQSVAFWCNPISGHATLYWYQQILGQGPKLLIQFQNNGVVDDSQLPKDRFSAERLKGVDSTLKIQPAKLEDSAVYLCASSLEPDSANTGELFFGEGSRLTVL.

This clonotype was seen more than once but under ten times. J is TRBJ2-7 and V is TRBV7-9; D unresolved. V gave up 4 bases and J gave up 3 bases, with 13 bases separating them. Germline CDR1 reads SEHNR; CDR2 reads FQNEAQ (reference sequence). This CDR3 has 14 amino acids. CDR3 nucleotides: TGTGCCAGCAGCTCGCCGGGTCTTGTCTACGAGCAGTACTTC. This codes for CASSSPGLVYEQYF.

This CDR3 reads CASGRTGMADTQYF. For the CDR3, the DNA is TGTGCCAGCGGAAGGACAGGGATGGCAGATACGCAGTATTTT. The V call is TRBV12-3 or TRBV12-4, the J call TRBJ2-3; 8 bases line up with TRBD1. CDR3 length: 14 residues. Germline trimming cut 8 bases from V and 4 bases from J; bases unmatched to any gene: 8.

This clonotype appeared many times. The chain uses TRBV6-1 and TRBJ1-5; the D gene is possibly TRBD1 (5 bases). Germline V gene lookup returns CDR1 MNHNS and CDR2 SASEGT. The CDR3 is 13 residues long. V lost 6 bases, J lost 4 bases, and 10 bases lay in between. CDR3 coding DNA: TGTGCCAGCAGCTCGGGGACTAATCAGCCCCAGCATTTT. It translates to CASSSGTNQPQHF.

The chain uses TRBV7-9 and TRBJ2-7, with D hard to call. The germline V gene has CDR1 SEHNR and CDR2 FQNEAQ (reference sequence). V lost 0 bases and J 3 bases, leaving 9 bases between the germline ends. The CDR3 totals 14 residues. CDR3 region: CASSLALPGYEQYF. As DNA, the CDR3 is TGTGCCAGCAGCTTAGCGCTGCCGGGCTACGAGCAGTACTTC.

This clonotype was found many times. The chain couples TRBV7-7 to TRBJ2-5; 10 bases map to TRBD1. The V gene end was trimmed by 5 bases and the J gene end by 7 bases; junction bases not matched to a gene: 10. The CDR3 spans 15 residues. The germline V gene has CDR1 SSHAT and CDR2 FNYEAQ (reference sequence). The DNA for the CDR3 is TGTGCCAGCAGCGCAGCAGACAGGGGGCGAGGGACCCAGTACTTC. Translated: CASSAADRGRGTQYF.

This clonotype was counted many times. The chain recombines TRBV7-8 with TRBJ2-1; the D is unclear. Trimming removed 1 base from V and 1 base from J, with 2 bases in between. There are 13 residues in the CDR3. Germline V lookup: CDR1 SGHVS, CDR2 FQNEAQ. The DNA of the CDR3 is TGTGCCAGCAGCTTAGAGTCCTACAATGAGCAGTTCTTC. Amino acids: CASSLESYNEQFF.

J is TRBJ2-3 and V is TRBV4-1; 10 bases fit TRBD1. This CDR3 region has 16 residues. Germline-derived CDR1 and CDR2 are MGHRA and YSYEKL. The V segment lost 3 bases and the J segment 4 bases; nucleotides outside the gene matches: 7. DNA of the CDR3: TGCGCCAGCAGCCATGCTCCGGGACAGGGGCCAGATACGCAGTATTTT. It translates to CASSHAPGQGPDTQYF.

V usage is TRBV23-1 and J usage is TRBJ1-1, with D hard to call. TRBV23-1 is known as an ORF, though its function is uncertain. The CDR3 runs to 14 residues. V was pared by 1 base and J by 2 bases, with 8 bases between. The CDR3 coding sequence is TGCGCCAGCAGTCAATGGCACGGAAACACTGAAGCTTTCTTT. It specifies CASSQWHGNTEAFF.

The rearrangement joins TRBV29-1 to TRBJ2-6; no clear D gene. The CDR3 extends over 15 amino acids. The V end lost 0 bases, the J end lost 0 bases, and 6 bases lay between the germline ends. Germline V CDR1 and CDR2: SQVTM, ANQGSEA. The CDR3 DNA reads TGCAGCGTTGAAGATCCCCTCTCTGGGGCCAACGTCCTGACTTTC. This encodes CSVEDPLSGANVLTF.

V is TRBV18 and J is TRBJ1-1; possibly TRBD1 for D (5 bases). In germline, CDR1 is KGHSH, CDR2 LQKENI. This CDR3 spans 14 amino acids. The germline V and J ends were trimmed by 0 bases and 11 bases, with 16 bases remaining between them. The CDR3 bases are TGTGCCAGCTCACCACCGTTGGGGGACCAACGGGCTTTCTTT. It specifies CASSPPLGDQRAFF.

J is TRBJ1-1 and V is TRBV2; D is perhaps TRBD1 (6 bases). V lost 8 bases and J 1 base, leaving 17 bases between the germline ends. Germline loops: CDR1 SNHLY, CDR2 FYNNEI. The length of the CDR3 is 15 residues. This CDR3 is CASSWVGGANTEAFF. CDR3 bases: TGTGCCAGCTCGTGGGTCGGGGGCGCGAACACTGAAGCTTTCTTT.

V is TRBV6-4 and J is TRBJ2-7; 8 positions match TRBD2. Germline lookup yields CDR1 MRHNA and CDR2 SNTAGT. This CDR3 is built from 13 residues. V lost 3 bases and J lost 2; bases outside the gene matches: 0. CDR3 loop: CASSEGLAYEQYF. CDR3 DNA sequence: TGTGCCAGCAGTGAGGGACTAGCCTACGAGCAGTACTTC.

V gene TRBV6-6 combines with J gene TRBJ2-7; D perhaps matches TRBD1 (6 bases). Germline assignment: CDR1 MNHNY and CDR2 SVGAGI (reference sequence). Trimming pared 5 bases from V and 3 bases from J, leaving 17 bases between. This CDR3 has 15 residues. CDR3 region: CASSASGTWSYEQYF. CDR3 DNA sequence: TGTGCCAGCAGTGCCTCCGGGACATGGAGCTACGAGCAGTACTTC.

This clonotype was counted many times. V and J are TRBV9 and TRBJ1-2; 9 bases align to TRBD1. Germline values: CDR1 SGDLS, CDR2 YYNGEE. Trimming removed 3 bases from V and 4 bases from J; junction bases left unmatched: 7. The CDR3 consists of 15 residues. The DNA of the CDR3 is TGTGCCAGCAGCGGCGGGACAGGGTCCGCCTATGGCTACACCTTC. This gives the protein CASSGGTGSAYGYTF.

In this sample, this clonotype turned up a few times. CDR3 sequence (DNA): TGTGCCAGCAGTGAAGATCGACGGGGCTACGAGCAGTACTTC. This encodes CASSEDRRGYEQYF. The chain employs TRBV6-1 and TRBJ2-7; weak D call: TRBD2 (5 bases). This CDR3 is 14 amino acids long. Germline CDR1 and CDR2: MNHNS and SASEGT. V was pared by 1 base and J by 3 bases, with 10 bases between.

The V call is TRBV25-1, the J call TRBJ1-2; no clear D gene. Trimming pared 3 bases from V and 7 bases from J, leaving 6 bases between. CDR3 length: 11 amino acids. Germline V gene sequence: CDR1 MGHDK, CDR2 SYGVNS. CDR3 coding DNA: TGTGCCAGCAGTGACCTCGGTGGCTACACCTTC. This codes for CASSDLGGYTF.

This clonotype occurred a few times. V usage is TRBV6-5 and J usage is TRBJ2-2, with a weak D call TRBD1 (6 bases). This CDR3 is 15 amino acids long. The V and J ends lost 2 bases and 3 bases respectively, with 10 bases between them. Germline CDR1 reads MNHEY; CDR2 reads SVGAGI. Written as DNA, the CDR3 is TGTGCCAGCAGTTACACGGGACAACACACCGGGGAGCTGTTTTTT. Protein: CASSYTGQHTGELFF.

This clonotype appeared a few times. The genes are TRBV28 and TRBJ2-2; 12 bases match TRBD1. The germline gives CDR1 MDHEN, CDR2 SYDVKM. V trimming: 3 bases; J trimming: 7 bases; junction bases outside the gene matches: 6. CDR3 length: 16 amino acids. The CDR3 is CASSFPGTGGLGELFF. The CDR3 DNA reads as TGTGCCAGCAGTTTCCCCGGGACAGGGGGCCTCGGGGAGCTGTTTTTT. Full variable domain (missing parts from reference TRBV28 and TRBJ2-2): DVKVTQSSRYLVKRTGEKVFLECVQDMDHENMFWYRQDPGLGLRLIYFSYDVKMKEKGDIPEGYSVSREKKERFSLILESASTNQTSMYLCASSFPGTGGLGELFFGEGSRLTVL.

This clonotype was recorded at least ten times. This CDR3 reads CASALTSGVRGTQYF. The CDR3 nucleotides are TGTGCCAGCGCCCTAACTAGCGGGGTAAGAGGTACGCAGTATTTT. This sequence joins TRBV11-1 and TRBJ2-3; TRBD2 matches at 10 bases. Germline CDR1 and CDR2: SGHAT and FQDESV (reference sequence). CDR3 size: 15 residues. The ends lost 8 bases at V and 8 bases at J; junction bases unmatched: 13.